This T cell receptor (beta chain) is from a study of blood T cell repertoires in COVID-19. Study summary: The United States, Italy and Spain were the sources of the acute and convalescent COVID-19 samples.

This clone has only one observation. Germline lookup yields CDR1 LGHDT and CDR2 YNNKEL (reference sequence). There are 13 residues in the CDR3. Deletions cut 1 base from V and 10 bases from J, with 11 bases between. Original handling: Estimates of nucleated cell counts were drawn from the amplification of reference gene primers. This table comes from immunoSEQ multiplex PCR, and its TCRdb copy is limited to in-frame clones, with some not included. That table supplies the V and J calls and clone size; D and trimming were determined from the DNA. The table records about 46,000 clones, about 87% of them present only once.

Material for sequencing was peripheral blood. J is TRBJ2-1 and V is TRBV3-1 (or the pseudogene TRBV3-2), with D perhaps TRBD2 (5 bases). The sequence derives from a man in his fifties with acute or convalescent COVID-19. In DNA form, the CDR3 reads TGTGCCAGCAGCCAAGCAGCGGTTCGGGAGCAGTTCTTC. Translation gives CASSQAAVREQFF.